This T cell receptor beta chain was obtained from a study of blood T cells in healthy people across ages. Study-level points and caveats: Estimates of diversity drawn from one million T cells were considered underestimates. CMV infection status of these donors was not known.

This CDR3 region has 15 residues. Trimming removed 3 bases from V and 3 bases from J, with 16 bases in between. Germline CDR1 DFQATT, CDR2 SNEGSKA (reference sequence). As concerns this clonotype: Its antigen is undetermined.

Primed by a sample-barcoded 5' primer and a J-beta primer mix, a second PCR proceeded for 7 to 11 cycles. MiXCR, applied by TCRdb to the 5' RACE reads, yields one record per CDR3 protein. Of approximately 780,000 distinct CDR3 sequences in the sample, roughly 25% were seen once. The sample was also linked to a second study, of T cells of mothers and their children.

The material sequenced was blood. The clonotype comes from a boy younger than 18 in good health. The chain is built from TRBV20-1 and TRBJ2-3; D possibly corresponds to TRBD2 (6 bases). CDR3 nucleotides: TGCAGTGCTAGGGCCATAGGCGGGGATACAGATACGCAGTATTTT. It codes for CSARAIGGDTDTQYF.